The next 30 T cell receptor beta chains were all read from a single sample in a study of shared clonotypes between healthy human individuals. The assay was immunoSEQ multiplex PCR, and TCRdb's table has in-frame clones only and misses some. The repertoire holds 2 million to 2.5 million clones, with 85% to 95% as singletons. What was sequenced was naive CD4+ T cells from PBMCs. The subset: CD45RA+ positively selected. Receptors were obtained from a man aged 18 to 30 in good health. Some clones in this sample may be carry-over from other donors' samples.

CDR3 in amino acids: CASSLRRGLDTEAFF. For the CDR3, the DNA is TGTGCCAGCAGCTTGAGACGGGGGCTAGACACTGAAGCTTTCTTT. The V gene is TRBV5-6, the J gene TRBJ1-1, with D possibly TRBD1 on 6 matching bases. This CDR3 is 15 amino acids long. Trimming stripped 1 base from V and 3 bases from J, with 13 bases between. Looked up from germline, CDR1 is SGHDT and CDR2 is YYEEEE.

The gene calls are TRBV4-1 and TRBJ2-1; no clear D. With 1 base removed from V and 9 bases from J, the gap between germline ends came to 4 bases. This CDR3 region has 11 residues. Germline loops: CDR1 MGHRA, CDR2 YSYEKL. CDR3 residues: CASSQGSEQFF. Here the CDR3 DNA reads TGCGCCAGCAGCCAAGGGAGTGAGCAGTTCTTC.

Comment on this clone: The same CDR3 also results from other DNA sequences found in this sample. The chain links TRBV18 to TRBJ2-1; no firm D call. In germline, CDR1 is KGHSH, CDR2 LQKENI. The V end lost 3 bases, the J end lost 6 bases, and 3 bases lay between the germline ends. The CDR3 contains 11 residues. The CDR3 coding sequence is TGTGCCAGCTCACCGGGCAATGAGCAGTTCTTC. Its protein is CASSPGNEQFF. Drawing the rest from reference TRBV18 and TRBJ2-1, the complete variable domain is NAGVMQNPRHLVRRRGQEARLRCSPMKGHSHVYWYRQLPEEGLKFMVYLQKENIIDESGMPKERFSAEFPKEGPSILRIQQVVRGDSAAYFCASSPGNEQFFGPGTRLTVL.

The chain employs TRBV18 and TRBJ1-2, with TRBD1 matching over 10 bases. This CDR3 contains 17 residues. Per the germline V gene, CDR1 is KGHSH and CDR2 is LQKENI. V dropped 7 bases and J dropped 8; count of bases not matched to a gene: 19. CDR3 region: CASLPPGTGALGSGYTF. CDR3 bases: TGTGCCAGCTTACCCCCCGGGACAGGGGCTCTCGGGAGCGGCTACACCTTC. Full variable domain (remainder filled in from reference TRBV18 and TRBJ1-2): NAGVMQNPRHLVRRRGQEARLRCSPMKGHSHVYWYRQLPEEGLKFMVYLQKENIIDESGMPKERFSAEFPKEGPSILRIQQVVRGDSAAYFCASLPPGTGALGSGYTFGSGTRLTVV.

This chain connects TRBV5-8 to TRBJ2-7, with D possibly being TRBD2 (6 bases). In germline, CDR1 is SGHTS, CDR2 YDEGEE. This CDR3 is built from 15 residues. Trimming left V 5 bases short and J 3 bases short, with 18 bases between. As DNA, the CDR3 is TGTGCCAGCAGGGGGAATGGGGGGAGCAACTACGAGCAGTACTTC. Its protein is CASRGNGGSNYEQYF. The entire variable domain, with the rest obtained from reference TRBV5-8 and TRBJ2-7, is as follows: EAGVTQSPTHLIKTRGQQATLRCSPISGHTSVYWYQQALGLGLQFLLWYDEGEERNRGNFPPRFSGRQFPNYSSELNVNALELEDSALYLCASRGNGGSNYEQYFGPGTRLTVT.

The CDR3 is CASSQDKGVYDEKLFF. The CDR3 DNA follows: TGCGCCAGCAGCCAAGATAAGGGGGTATACGATGAAAAACTGTTTTTT. V gene TRBV4-1 combines with J gene TRBJ1-4; maybe TRBD1 (6 bases). This CDR3 comprises 16 residues. CDR1 MGHRA and CDR2 YSYEKL come from the germline V gene. The V end lost 0 bases, the J end lost 6 bases, and 14 bases lay between the germline ends.

Regarding this clone: This same CDR3 is encoded by further DNA sequences in the sample. This rearrangement joins TRBV5-1 to TRBJ1-5, with 7 bases identical to TRBD1. Looked up from germline, CDR1 is SGHRS and CDR2 is YFSETQ. The CDR3 contains 15 residues. The trim removed 0 bases at V and 4 bases at J, leaving 4 bases unmatched. The CDR3 reads CASSLAGQVNQPQHF. CDR3 sequence (DNA): TGCGCCAGCAGCTTGGCCGGACAGGTTAATCAGCCCCAGCATTTT. Complete variable domain (other parts from reference TRBV5-1 and TRBJ1-5): KAGVTQTPRYLIKTRGQQVTLSCSPISGHRSVSWYQQTPGQGLQFLFEYFSETQRNKGNFPGRFSGRQFSNSRSEMNVSTLELGDSALYLCASSLAGQVNQPQHFGDGTRLSIL.

The chain is built from TRBV19 and TRBJ1-1, with D unresolved. The CDR3 consists of 14 residues. V dropped 8 bases and J dropped 5 bases, with 18 bases sitting between them. Per the germline V gene, CDR1 is LNHDA and CDR2 is SQIVND (reference sequence). The DNA for the CDR3 is TGTGCCAGTTTTGATAGTATTTGGGGTACTGAAGCTTTCTTT. It encodes CASFDSIWGTEAFF.

CDR3 DNA sequence: TGTGCCAGCAACGTGAGCGGGAGGCAAAACAATGAGCAGTTCTTC. This codes for CASNVSGRQNNEQFF. The chain links TRBV28 to TRBJ2-1; 9 bases agree with TRBD2. V shed 7 bases, J shed 5 bases, and the junction held 9 bases outside the gene matches. The CDR3 is 15 amino acids. Germline CDR1 is MDHEN and CDR2 is SYDVKM. Combining the CDR3 with reference TRBV28 and TRBJ2-1 gives the whole variable domain DVKVTQSSRYLVKRTGEKVFLECVQDMDHENMFWYRQDPGLGLRLIYFSYDVKMKEKGDIPEGYSVSREKKERFSLILESASTNQTSMYLCASNVSGRQNNEQFFGPGTRLTVL.

The J gene is TRBJ1-4, the V gene TRBV14; D is possibly TRBD1 (5 bases). V was shortened by 3 bases and J by 0 bases, with 14 bases between the two germline ends. Germline-derived CDR1 and CDR2 are SGHDN and FVKESK. The CDR3 has 17 residues. CDR3 sequence: CASSQDWGPTTNEKLFF. The CDR3 DNA is TGTGCCAGCAGCCAGGATTGGGGACCCACAACTAATGAAAAACTGTTTTTT. Based on the CDR3 plus reference TRBV14 and TRBJ1-4, the full variable domain is EAGVTQFPSHSVIEKGQTVTLRCDPISGHDNLYWYRRVMGKEIKFLLHFVKESKQDESGMPNNRFLAERTGGTYSTLKVQPAELEDSGVYFCASSQDWGPTTNEKLFFGSGTQLSVL.

The chain carries TRBV5-1 and TRBJ2-7; D ambiguous. The CDR3 loop spans 12 amino acids. Germline V CDR1 and CDR2: SGHRS, YFSETQ. The V end lost 2 bases, the J end lost 3 bases, and 6 bases lay between the germline ends. CDR3 bases: TGCGCCAGCAGCTTCGACCACTACGAGCAGTACTTC. The encoded protein is CASSFDHYEQYF.

The rearrangement links TRBV29-1 to TRBJ2-3; TRBD1 or TRBD2 may be the D gene (5 bases each). Trimming cost V 7 bases and J 4 bases, with 12 bases left between them. The germline CDR1 and CDR2 sequences are SQVTM and ANQGSEA. This CDR3 is built from 12 residues. CDR3 sequence reads: CSASQGADTQYF. The CDR3 DNA sequence: TGCAGCGCTTCCCAGGGAGCAGATACGCAGTATTTT.

The V and J genes are TRBV7-3 and TRBJ2-7; D tentatively reads TRBD1 or TRBD2 (5 bases each). V lost 3 bases to trimming and J lost 2 bases, with 11 bases between them. From germline, CDR1 is SGHTA and CDR2 FQGTGA. The CDR3 totals 14 residues. This CDR3 is CASSLGPATYEQYF. The CDR3 DNA follows: TGTGCCAGCAGCTTGGGACCAGCGACCTACGAGCAGTACTTC.

The V call is TRBV7-2, the J call TRBJ2-2, with D unresolved. Per germline, CDR1 SGHTA and CDR2 FQGNSA. The CDR3 consists of 16 residues. Trimming stripped 3 bases from V and 0 bases from J, with 11 bases between. CDR3 bases: TGTGCCAGCAGCTTCCGACCTGCAACGAACACCGGGGAGCTGTTTTTT. Translation gives CASSFRPATNTGELFF. The full variable domain, rest sourced from reference TRBV7-2 and TRBJ2-2, is GAGVSQSPSNKVTEKGKDVELRCDPISGHTALYWYRQSLGQGLEFLIYFQGNSAPDKSGLPSDRFSAERTGGSVSTLTIQRTQQEDSAVYLCASSFRPATNTGELFFGEGSRLTVL.

The rearrangement uses TRBV18 and TRBJ1-4, with 8 bases aligning to TRBD1. V lost 5 bases, J lost 4 bases, and 6 bases stayed unmatched. The CDR3 is 15 residues long. The germline V gene has CDR1 KGHSH and CDR2 LQKENI. This chain's CDR3 is CASSSDRVGNEKLFF. In DNA form, the CDR3 reads TGTGCCAGCTCATCGGACAGGGTTGGTAATGAAAAACTGTTTTTT.

The chain carries TRBV7-3 and TRBJ2-1, with D tentatively TRBD2 (6 bases). CDR1 is SGHTA, CDR2 FQGTGA, per germline. With 4 bases removed from V and 0 bases from J, the gap between germline ends came to 13 bases. The CDR3 totals 16 residues. The CDR3 sequence: CASSSVGGSSYNEQFF. CDR3 sequence (DNA): TGTGCCAGCAGCTCTGTGGGGGGAAGCTCCTACAATGAGCAGTTCTTC.

This clone was recorded a few times. The genes are TRBV2 and TRBJ2-7; TRBD2 is a possible D gene (6 bases). The V end lost 10 bases, the J end lost 7 bases, and 14 bases lay between the germline ends. The germline gives CDR1 SNHLY, CDR2 FYNNEI. The CDR3 sequence is 11 residues long. The CDR3 sequence: CAINLRDEQYF. CDR3 DNA: TGTGCCATCAACCTGCGGGATGAGCAGTACTTC. Combining the CDR3 with reference TRBV2 and TRBJ2-7 gives the whole variable domain EPEVTQTPSHQVTQMGQEVILRCVPISNHLYFYWYRQILGQKVEFLVSFYNNEISEKSEIFDDQFSVERPDGSNFTLKIRSTKLEDSAMYFCAINLRDEQYFGPGTRLTVT.

This chain joins TRBV19 and TRBJ1-2; weak D call: TRBD1 (5 bases). The germline gives CDR1 LNHDA, CDR2 SQIVND (reference sequence). Deletions cut 7 bases from V and 3 bases from J, with 12 bases between. The CDR3 totals 13 residues. The CDR3 coding sequence is TGTGCCAGTAAGTCGGGAGGGGACTATGGCTACACCTTC. Its protein is CASKSGGDYGYTF.

The CDR3: CASSSGLAGGWADTQYF. The CDR3 DNA reads TGCGCCAGCAGCTCGGGACTAGCGGGAGGTTGGGCAGATACGCAGTATTTT. This chain uses TRBV5-1 with TRBJ2-3, with 15 bases that match TRBD2. The CDR3 consists of 17 residues. Germline assignment: CDR1 SGHRS and CDR2 YFSETQ. J gave up 4 bases and V 3 bases, and 6 bases lay outside the gene matches.

V and J are TRBV5-4 and TRBJ2-7; 10 nucleotides align to TRBD2. The CDR3 totals 14 residues. Losses at the gene ends were 4 bases for V and 6 bases for J; bases not matched to a gene: 7. Looked up from germline, CDR1 is SGHNT and CDR2 is YYREEE (reference sequence). CDR3: CASSVPSGSREQYF. CDR3 in DNA: TGTGCCAGCAGCGTTCCTAGCGGGAGTCGCGAGCAGTACTTC.

The CDR3: CASSIDQDSSRYTF. CDR3 DNA sequence: TGTGCCAGTAGTATAGACCAGGACAGCAGTCGCTACACCTTC. The J gene is TRBJ1-2, the V gene TRBV19; D possibly corresponds to TRBD1 (6 bases). The length of the CDR3 is 14 residues. V gave up 0 bases and J gave up 9 bases, with 14 bases separating them. CDR1 is LNHDA, CDR2 SQIVND, per germline (reference sequence).

This rearrangement joins TRBV5-4 to TRBJ2-1; the D gene is possibly TRBD1 (6 bases). Trimming removed 4 bases from V and 0 bases from J, with 14 bases in between. Germline V CDR1 and CDR2: SGHNT, YYREEE (reference sequence). The CDR3 runs to 16 residues. CDR3 loop: CASSPQQGYSYNEQFF. The CDR3 nucleotides read TGTGCCAGCAGCCCACAACAGGGTTACTCCTACAATGAGCAGTTCTTC.

The chain has TRBV30 and TRBJ2-4; TRBD1 matches 8 bases. With V trimmed by 0 bases and J by 10 bases, 5 bases remained unmatched. The CDR3 totals 13 residues. CDR1 GTSNPN and CDR2 SVGIG come from the germline V gene (reference sequence). CDR3 nucleotides: TGTGCCTGGAGTGTTGGGACAGGCGGTATTCAGTACTTC. Amino acids: CAWSVGTGGIQYF.

The chain combines TRBV5-1 with TRBJ2-3; D is possibly TRBD1 (6 bases). The germline V gene has CDR1 SGHRS and CDR2 YFSETQ. The CDR3 totals 17 residues. V was pared by 3 bases and J by 0 bases, with 17 bases between. This CDR3 is CASSSNPGTFSTDTQYF. In DNA, the CDR3 is TGCGCCAGCAGCTCCAACCCGGGGACATTCAGCACAGATACGCAGTATTTT.

The genes are TRBV4-1 and TRBJ2-1; a possible D gene is TRBD1 (5 bases). Germline V lookup: CDR1 MGHRA, CDR2 YSYEKL. The V end was cut by 3 bases, the J end by 5 bases, with 14 bases between. The CDR3 has 15 residues. The CDR3, as DNA: TGCGCCAGCAGCCACAATCCCCAGGGTGACAATGAGCAGTTCTTC. Protein sequence: CASSHNPQGDNEQFF.

As DNA, the CDR3 is TGTGCCATCAGCGGGACTAGCGGGGGCAATGAGCAGTTCTTC. Encoded protein: CAISGTSGGNEQFF. V is TRBV10-3 and J is TRBJ2-1, with TRBD2 matching 14 bases. Germline CDR1 reads ENHRY; CDR2 reads SYGVKD. This CDR3 has 14 residues. With 6 bases clipped from V and 6 bases from J, the junction kept 1 base outside the gene matches.

V is TRBV5-4 and J is TRBJ2-1; 9 bases align to TRBD1. CDR3 size: 14 residues. Germline CDR1 SGHNT, CDR2 YYREEE (reference sequence). V dropped 1 base and J dropped 9; count of bases not matched to a gene: 5. CDR3 amino acids: CASSLKTGGGEQFF. Here the CDR3 DNA reads TGTGCCAGCAGCTTGAAAACAGGGGGCGGTGAGCAGTTCTTC.

V is TRBV5-1 and J is TRBJ1-5, with D uncertain. Germline V gene sequence: CDR1 SGHRS, CDR2 YFSETQ. The CDR3 length is 14 residues. V was pared by 4 bases and J by 3 bases, with 11 bases between. The CDR3 DNA sequence: TGCGCCAGCAGCAACGAGGGAATCAATCAGCCCCAGCATTTT. Amino acid sequence: CASSNEGINQPQHF.

Note on this clone: Additional DNA sequences in this sample encode the identical CDR3. V gene TRBV7-9 combines with J gene TRBJ2-7; the D is unclear. The germline gives CDR1 SEHNR, CDR2 FQNEAQ (reference sequence). V was shortened by 2 bases and J by 4 bases, with 12 bases between the two germline ends. CDR3 length: 14 amino acids. The CDR3 coding sequence is TGTGCCAGCAGCTTATTAGCTAATCCGTACGAGCAGTACTTC. Translating gives CASSLLANPYEQYF.

CDR3 sequence reads: CASIPGSYHHEQYF. CDR3 sequence (DNA): TGTGCCAGCATCCCAGGGTCTTATCACCACGAGCAGTACTTC. The chain recombines TRBV28 with TRBJ2-7; D might be TRBD1 (5 bases). Germline CDR1 reads MDHEN; CDR2 reads SYDVKM. V dropped 7 bases and J dropped 5 bases, with 18 bases sitting between them. CDR3 length: 14 amino acids.